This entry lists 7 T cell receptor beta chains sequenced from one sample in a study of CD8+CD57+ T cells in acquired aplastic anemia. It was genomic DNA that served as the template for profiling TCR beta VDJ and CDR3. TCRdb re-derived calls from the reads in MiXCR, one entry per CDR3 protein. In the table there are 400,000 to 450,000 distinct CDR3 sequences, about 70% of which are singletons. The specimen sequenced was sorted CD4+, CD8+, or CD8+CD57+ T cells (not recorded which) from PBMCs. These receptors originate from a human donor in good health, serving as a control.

This CDR3 reads CATSDTSGTGDEQYF. The CDR3, as DNA: TGTGCCACCAGTGATACATCCGGGACAGGGGACGAGCAGTACTTC. The chain combines TRBV24-1 with TRBJ2-7; TRBD1 matches at 10 bases. The CDR3 is made up of 15 amino acids. Germline assignment: CDR1 KGHDR and CDR2 SFDVKD. Losses at the gene ends were 3 bases for V and 5 bases for J; bases not matched to a gene: 6.

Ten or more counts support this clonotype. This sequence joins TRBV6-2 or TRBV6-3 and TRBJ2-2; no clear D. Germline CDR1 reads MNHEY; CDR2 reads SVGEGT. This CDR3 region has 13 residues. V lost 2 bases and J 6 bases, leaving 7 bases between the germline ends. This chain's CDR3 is CASSYRAPGELFF. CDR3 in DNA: TGTGCCAGCAGTTACCGTGCACCCGGGGAGCTGTTTTTT.

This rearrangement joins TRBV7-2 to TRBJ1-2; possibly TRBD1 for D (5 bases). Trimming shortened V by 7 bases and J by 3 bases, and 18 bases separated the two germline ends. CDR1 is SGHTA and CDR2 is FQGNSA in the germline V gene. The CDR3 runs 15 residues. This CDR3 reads CASTAGRATDYGYTF. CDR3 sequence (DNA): TGTGCCAGCACCGCGGGGCGGGCGACTGACTATGGCTACACCTTC. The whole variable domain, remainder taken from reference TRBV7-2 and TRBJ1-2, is GAGVSQSPSNKVTEKGKDVELRCDPISGHTALYWYRQSLGQGLEFLIYFQGNSAPDKSGLPSDRFSAERTGGSVSTLTIQRTQQEDSAVYLCASTAGRATDYGYTFGSGTRLTVV.

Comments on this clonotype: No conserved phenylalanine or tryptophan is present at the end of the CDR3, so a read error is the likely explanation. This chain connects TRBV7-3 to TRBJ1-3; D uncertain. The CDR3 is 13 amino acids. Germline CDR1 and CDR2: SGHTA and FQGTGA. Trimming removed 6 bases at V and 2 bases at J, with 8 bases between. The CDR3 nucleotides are TGTGCCAGCAGAACGGTCGCTGGAAACACCATATATCAT. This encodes CASRTVAGNTIYH.

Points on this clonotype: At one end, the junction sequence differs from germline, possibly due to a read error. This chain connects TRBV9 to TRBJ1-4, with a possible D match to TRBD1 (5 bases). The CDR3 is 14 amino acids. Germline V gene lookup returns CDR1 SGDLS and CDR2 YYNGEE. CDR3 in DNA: TGTGCCAGCAGCGTAGGGGGGACTGACGGGACGGAGATTTTT. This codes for CASSVGGTDGTEIF.

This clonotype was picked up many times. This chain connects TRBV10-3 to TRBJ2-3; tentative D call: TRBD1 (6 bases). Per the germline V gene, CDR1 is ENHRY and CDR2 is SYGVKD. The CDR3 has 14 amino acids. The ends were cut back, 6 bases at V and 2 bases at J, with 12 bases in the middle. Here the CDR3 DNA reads TGTGCCATCAGAGGACAGACCAACACAGATACGCAGTATTTT. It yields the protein CAIRGQTNTDTQYF.

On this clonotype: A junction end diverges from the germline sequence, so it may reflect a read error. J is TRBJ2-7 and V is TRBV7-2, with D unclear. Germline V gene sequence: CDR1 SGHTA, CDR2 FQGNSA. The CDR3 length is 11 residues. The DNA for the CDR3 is TGTGCCAGCTCGTTAGATAACGAGAAGTACTTC. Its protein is CASSLDNEKYF. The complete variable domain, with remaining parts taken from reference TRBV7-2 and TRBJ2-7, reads GAGVSQSPSNKVTEKGKDVELRCDPISGHTALYWYRQSLGQGLEFLIYFQGNSAPDKSGLPSDRFSAERTGGSVSTLTIQRTQQEDSAVYLCASSLDNEKYFGPGTRLTVT.